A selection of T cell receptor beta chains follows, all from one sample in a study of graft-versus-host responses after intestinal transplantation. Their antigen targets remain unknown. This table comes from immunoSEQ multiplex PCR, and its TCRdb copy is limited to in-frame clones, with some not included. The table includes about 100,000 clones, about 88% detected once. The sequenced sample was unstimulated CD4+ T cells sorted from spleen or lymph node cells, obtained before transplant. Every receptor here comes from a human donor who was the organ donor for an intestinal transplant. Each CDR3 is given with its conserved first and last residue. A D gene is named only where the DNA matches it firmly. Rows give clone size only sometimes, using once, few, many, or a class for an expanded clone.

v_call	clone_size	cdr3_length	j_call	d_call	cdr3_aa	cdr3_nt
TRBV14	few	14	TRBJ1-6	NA	CASSTLGGNSPLHF	TGTGCCAGCAGCACCCTCGGAGGGAACTCACCCCTCCACTTT
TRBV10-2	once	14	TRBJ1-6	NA	CASRRAFEHSPLHF	TGCGCCAGCAGGCGGGCCTTCGAACATTCACCCCTCCACTTT
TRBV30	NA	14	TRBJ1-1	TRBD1	CAWGGNRGMPEAFF	TGTGCCTGGGGGGGGAACAGGGGGATGCCTGAAGCTTTCTTT
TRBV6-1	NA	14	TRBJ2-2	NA	CASSRTANTGELFF	TGTGCCAGCAGTAGGACAGCAAACACCGGGGAGCTGTTTTTT
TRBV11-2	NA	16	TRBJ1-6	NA	CASSLAGGSYNSPLHF	TGTGCCAGCAGCTTAGCGGGGGGCTCCTATAATTCACCCCTCCACTTT
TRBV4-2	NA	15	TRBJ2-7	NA	CASSHLRQGGYEQYF	TGTGCCAGCAGCCATCTGAGGCAGGGGGGATACGAGCAGTACTTC
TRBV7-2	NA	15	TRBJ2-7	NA	CASSPGGLSSYEQYF	TGTGCCAGCAGCCCCGGGGGATTAAGCTCCTACGAGCAGTACTTC
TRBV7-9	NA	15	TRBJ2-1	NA	CASSTSGGFYNEQFF	TGTGCCAGCAGCACCAGTGGGGGTTTCTACAATGAGCAGTTCTTC
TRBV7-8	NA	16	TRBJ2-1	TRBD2	CASTLWGGNSYNEQFF	TGTGCCAGCACCCTGTGGGGGGGTAATTCCTACAATGAGCAGTTCTTC
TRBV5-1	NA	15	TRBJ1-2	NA	CASSLIGRDGYGYTF	TGCGCCAGCAGCTTGATCGGCAGGGACGGCTATGGCTACACCTTC
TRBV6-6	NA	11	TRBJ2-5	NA	CASSPRETQYF	TGTGCCAGCAGCCCCCGGGAGACCCAGTACTTC
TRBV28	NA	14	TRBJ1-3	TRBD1	CASSRGSAGNTIYF	TGTGCCAGCAGCAGGGGGTCGGCTGGAAACACCATATATTTT
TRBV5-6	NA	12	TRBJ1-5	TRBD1	CASSAGGQLEHF	TGTGCCAGCAGCGCCGGGGGACAGCTTGAGCATTTT
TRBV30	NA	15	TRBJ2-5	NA	CAWSLGYRVGETQYF	TGTGCCTGGAGTTTGGGATACAGGGTCGGGGAGACCCAGTACTTC
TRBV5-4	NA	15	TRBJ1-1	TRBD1	CASSPQGALNTEAFF	TGTGCCAGCAGCCCTCAGGGGGCCCTGAACACTGAAGCTTTCTTT
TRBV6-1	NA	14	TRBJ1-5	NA	CATWEGIYNQPQHF	TGTGCCACATGGGAAGGGATATACAATCAGCCCCAGCATTTT
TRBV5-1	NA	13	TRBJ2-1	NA	CASSFQVDNEQFF	TGCGCCAGCAGCTTTCAGGTAGACAATGAGCAGTTCTTC